The table lists the clone carrying this T cell receptor beta chain with many counts. Antigen unknown. This sample is drawn from a study of T cells in Graves' hyperthyroidism and ophthalmopathy. General study results and limits: Model output signaled ophthalmopathy a median around 6.9 months ahead of onset.

Using RNA transcripts as the source, TCR beta CDR3 regions were amplified. HTBI primers were the set used in a first-round RT-PCR of the TCR CDR3. One entry per CDR3 protein, called by TCRdb with MiXCR from the multiplex PCR reads. The sample has approximately 300,000 distinct CDR3 sequences, over 15% seen once. There are 17 residues in the CDR3. V lost 6 bases to trimming and J lost 6 bases; unmatched junction nucleotides: 15. Germline V gene lookup returns CDR1 SNHLY and CDR2 FYNNEI. The chain links TRBV2 to TRBJ2-1, with 9 bases matching TRBD2. This receptor was taken from a woman aged 60-75 years with Graves' ophthalmopathy. The sample was blood. The CDR3 DNA is TGTGCCAGCAGCTCAGCCGGGAGCGGGAGGTCGATCAATGAGCAGTTCTTC. Its protein is CASSSAGSGRSINEQFF. The full variable domain, its missing parts supplied by reference TRBV2 and TRBJ2-1, is EPEVTQTPSHQVTQMGQEVILRCVPISNHLYFYWYRQILGQKVEFLVSFYNNEISEKSEIFDDQFSVERPDGSNFTLKIRSTKLEDSAMYFCASSSAGSGRSINEQFFGPGTRLTVL.